Presented here are 27 T cell receptor beta chains from one specimen sequenced in a study of T cells in Graves' hyperthyroidism and ophthalmopathy. Researchers took RNA transcripts and amplified the TCR beta CDR3 regions from them. The TCR CDR3 first-round RT-PCR relied on the HTBI primer set. TCRdb recomputed calls from the multiplex PCR reads with MiXCR, one row per CDR3 protein. The top ten hold about 3.7% of the sample, which has some 350,000 distinct CDR3 sequences, under 20% seen once. The specimen sequenced was blood. The source is a woman between 18 and 29 years old with Graves' hyperthyroidism.

This clonotype was seen ten or more times. The chain joins TRBV19 to TRBJ1-2; TRBD1 agrees at 7 bases. V dropped 4 bases and J dropped 4; count of bases not matched to a gene: 9. The length of the CDR3 is 15 residues. Germline assignment: CDR1 LNHDA and CDR2 SQIVND (reference sequence). CDR3 protein: CASSRKGALGYGYTF. CDR3 DNA sequence: TGTGCCAGTAGTAGGAAGGGGGCTCTGGGCTATGGCTACACCTTC. Using reference TRBV19 and TRBJ1-2 for the parts outside the CDR3, the full variable domain is DGGITQSPKYLFRKEGQNVTLSCEQNLNHDAMYWYRQDPGQGLRLIYYSQIVNDFQKGDIAEGYSVSREKKESFPLTVTSAQKNPTAFYLCASSRKGALGYGYTFGSGTRLTVV.

This chain links TRBV5-4 with TRBJ2-7; 7 bases fit TRBD2. CDR3 length: 15 amino acids. V shed 5 bases and J 3 bases; nucleotides not matched to a gene: 11. Germline V gene data show CDR1 as SGHNT and CDR2 as YYREEE (reference sequence). This chain's CDR3 is CASSWGTNSFYEQYF. CDR3 bases: TGTGCCAGCAGTTGGGGGACTAACAGTTTCTACGAGCAGTACTTC. Together with reference TRBV5-4 and TRBJ2-7, the CDR3 gives the full variable domain: ETGVTQSPTHLIKTRGQQVTLRCSSQSGHNTVSWYQQALGQGPQFIFQYYREEENGRGNFPPRFSGLQFPNYSSELNVNALELDDSALYLCASSWGTNSFYEQYFGPGTRLTVT.

This clonotype was counted at least ten times. CDR3 in DNA: TGTGCCAGCCGGGGACAGGGCTTTAGTGAAGCTTTCTTT. This gives the protein CASRGQGFSEAFF. The gene calls are TRBV19 and TRBJ1-1; TRBD1 matches at 9 bases. This CDR3 has 13 amino acids. CDR1 and CDR2 from the germline V gene are LNHDA and SQIVND (reference sequence). V lost 9 bases and J lost 7; bases outside the gene matches: 9. The complete variable domain, with remaining parts taken from reference TRBV19 and TRBJ1-1, reads DGGITQSPKYLFRKEGQNVTLSCEQNLNHDAMYWYRQDPGQGLRLIYYSQIVNDFQKGDIAEGYSVSREKKESFPLTVTSAQKNPTAFYLCASRGQGFSEAFFGQGTRLTVV.

This clonotype occurred many times. The J gene is TRBJ2-4, the V gene TRBV27; D may be TRBD2 (5 bases). Trimming removed 5 bases at V and 0 bases at J, with 11 bases between. The CDR3 covers 15 residues. Germline CDR1 MNHEY, CDR2 SMNVEV (reference sequence). The CDR3 DNA reads as TGTGCCAGCAGTAAAAATAGCGTAGCCAAAAACATTCAGTACTTC. This codes for CASSKNSVAKNIQYF.

This clonotype was detected many times. The J gene is TRBJ1-2, the V gene TRBV4-2, with D unresolved. V lost 0 bases, J lost 3 bases, and 8 bases lay in between. Germline V gene sequence: CDR1 LGHNA, CDR2 YNFKEQ. The length of the CDR3 is 14 residues. CDR3 in amino acids: CASSQDVVDYGYTF. In DNA, the CDR3 is TGTGCCAGCAGCCAAGATGTGGTGGACTATGGCTACACCTTC.

The chain combines TRBV2 with TRBJ1-1; D perhaps matches TRBD1 (5 bases). This CDR3 comprises 13 residues. With 8 bases removed from V and 2 bases from J, the gap between germline ends came to 12 bases. CDR1 is SNHLY, CDR2 FYNNEI, per germline. This chain's CDR3 is CASRDDSNTEAFF. Here the CDR3 DNA reads TGTGCCAGCCGAGACGACAGTAACACTGAAGCTTTCTTT.

This chain connects TRBV5-1 to TRBJ2-5; D gene uncertain. Germline V gene sequence: CDR1 SGHRS, CDR2 YFSETQ. The V end lost 2 bases, the J end lost 8 bases, and 19 bases lay between the germline ends. The CDR3 runs 15 residues. CDR3 bases: TGCGCCAGCAGCTTCCCGAGGCCAGCCGGTGATACCCAGTACTTC. Protein sequence: CASSFPRPAGDTQYF.

J is TRBJ2-7 and V is TRBV28; 8 bases match TRBD2. V lost 9 bases, J lost 3 bases, and 7 bases stayed unmatched. Germline values: CDR1 MDHEN, CDR2 SYDVKM. The CDR3 contains 13 residues. This CDR3 is CASGETSVYEQYF. The DNA of the CDR3 is TGTGCCAGTGGGGAGACTAGCGTCTACGAGCAGTACTTC.

This sequence joins TRBV9 and TRBJ1-2; D remains unclear. Germline CDR1 and CDR2: SGDLS and YYNGEE. The length of the CDR3 is 14 residues. V shed 1 base and J shed 3 bases, with 10 bases lying between them. CDR3 DNA: TGTGCCAGCAGCGTAACAAGTGGGGACTATGGCTACACCTTC. The encoded protein is CASSVTSGDYGYTF.

V usage is TRBV18 and J usage is TRBJ1-1; 7 nucleotides agree with TRBD1. From germline, CDR1 is KGHSH and CDR2 LQKENI. The J segment lost 0 bases and the V segment lost 6 bases, leaving 7 bases of the junction unmatched. The CDR3 consists of 15 residues. The CDR3 here is CASSAGGRLNTEAFF. The CDR3 nucleotides read TGTGCCAGCTCCGCAGGGGGGCGGCTGAACACTGAAGCTTTCTTT.

The chain couples TRBV10-3 to TRBJ1-1; D gene unclear. V lost 9 bases and J lost 0, with 11 bases in between. The length of the CDR3 is 13 residues. CDR1 is ENHRY and CDR2 is SYGVKD in the germline V gene. Written as DNA, the CDR3 is TGTGCCATATCACCCCTGGTGAACACTGAAGCTTTCTTT. Its protein product is CAISPLVNTEAFF.

This clonotype occurred many times. The V call is TRBV6-1, the J call TRBJ2-7; D might be TRBD1 (5 bases). The length of the CDR3 is 13 residues. The germline V gene has CDR1 MNHNS and CDR2 SASEGT. V was clipped by 11 bases and J by 2 bases, with 16 bases between them. CDR3 region: CASLETATYEQYF. The DNA for the CDR3 is TGTGCCTCCCTTGAGACAGCGACCTACGAGCAGTACTTC.

The sample holds many counts of this clonotype. This chain joins TRBV28 and TRBJ2-2; D may be TRBD2 (5 bases). CDR1 is MDHEN and CDR2 is SYDVKM in the germline V gene. V was trimmed by 5 bases and J by 0 bases, leaving 16 bases between them. The CDR3 extends over 17 amino acids. DNA for the CDR3: TGTGCCAGCAGTCCCCGGGGTAGCCCCACGAACACCGGGGAGCTGTTTTTT. It encodes CASSPRGSPTNTGELFF. Full variable domain (missing parts from reference TRBV28 and TRBJ2-2): DVKVTQSSRYLVKRTGEKVFLECVQDMDHENMFWYRQDPGLGLRLIYFSYDVKMKEKGDIPEGYSVSREKKERFSLILESASTNQTSMYLCASSPRGSPTNTGELFFGEGSRLTVL.

In its sample, this clonotype was seen many times. The V and J genes are TRBV7-9 and TRBJ1-3; TRBD1 is a possible D gene (6 bases). The CDR3 is made up of 14 amino acids. The germline V gene has CDR1 SEHNR and CDR2 FQNEAQ (reference sequence). V was trimmed by 5 bases and J by 3 bases, leaving 11 bases between them. The chain's CDR3 is CASSPHRVGNTIYF. CDR3 sequence (DNA): TGTGCCAGCAGCCCGCACAGGGTTGGAAACACCATATATTTT.

This clonotype occurred many times. The chain carries TRBV6-5 and TRBJ1-1, with a tentative D call TRBD1 (5 bases). CDR3 length: 14 amino acids. From germline, CDR1 is MNHEY and CDR2 SVGAGI. V lost 0 bases to trimming and J lost 10 bases, with 15 bases between them. CDR3 in amino acids: CASSYSSGNTRAFF. The CDR3 nucleotides are TGTGCCAGCAGTTACTCGTCAGGGAACACGAGAGCTTTCTTT.

As for this clonotype: A read error is possible here, since a much larger clone lies one base away. This sequence joins TRBV6-1 and TRBJ2-7, with 13 bases fitting TRBD2. Germline CDR1 is MNHNS and CDR2 is SASEGT. V dropped 8 bases and J dropped 2; count of bases not matched to a gene: 6. The CDR3 has 15 residues. The CDR3 DNA sequence: TGTGCCAGCTCCCGCACTAGCGGGGGGGCCTACGAGCAGTACTTC. Encoded protein: CASSRTSGGAYEQYF.

The chain has TRBV6-2 or TRBV6-3 and TRBJ2-5; D is tentatively TRBD1 or TRBD2 (5 bases each). Germline V CDR1 and CDR2: MNHEY, SVGEGT. The CDR3 runs 19 residues. Deletions cut 4 bases from V and 5 bases from J, with 29 bases between. For the CDR3, the DNA is TGTGCCAGCAGTTTTCGGCGTCAGGGAGTGGCTCCAAGTGGGGAGACCCAGTACTTC. This translates into CASSFRRQGVAPSGETQYF.

The J gene is TRBJ2-5, the V gene TRBV11-2; D ambiguous. The germline V and J ends were trimmed by 3 bases and 7 bases, with 12 bases remaining between them. Per germline, CDR1 SGHAT and CDR2 FQNNGV. CDR3 length: 13 residues. The CDR3 DNA sequence: TGTGCCAGCAGCTTTCCCCCCCAGGCGACCCAGTACTTC. Protein product: CASSFPPQATQYF.

This clonotype was seen at least ten times. The V call is TRBV28, the J call TRBJ2-2; TRBD1 is a possible D gene (5 bases). In germline, CDR1 is MDHEN, CDR2 SYDVKM. The V end lost 8 bases, the J end lost 3 bases, and 10 bases lay between the germline ends. The CDR3 length is 13 residues. The CDR3 nucleotides read TGTGCCAGCTGGGGCTACGACACCGGGGAGCTGTTTTTT. This encodes CASWGYDTGELFF. Looking up the rest from reference TRBV28 and TRBJ2-2 gives the full variable domain: DVKVTQSSRYLVKRTGEKVFLECVQDMDHENMFWYRQDPGLGLRLIYFSYDVKMKEKGDIPEGYSVSREKKERFSLILESASTNQTSMYLCASWGYDTGELFFGEGSRLTVL.

Ten or more counts support this clonotype. Written as DNA, the CDR3 is TGTGCCAGCCGTACGAGGAACACTGAAGCTTTCTTT. Protein sequence: CASRTRNTEAFF. The chain combines TRBV6-1 with TRBJ1-1; D remains unclear. This CDR3 spans 12 amino acids. Trimming stripped 8 bases from V and 1 base from J, with 8 bases between. From germline, CDR1 is MNHNS and CDR2 SASEGT.

This clonotype was seen at least ten times. The chain employs TRBV20-1 and TRBJ2-7; 11 nucleotides line up with TRBD2. The ends lost 6 bases at V and 5 bases at J; junction bases unmatched: 3. The CDR3 loop spans 12 amino acids. Germline lookup yields CDR1 DFQATT and CDR2 SNEGSKA (reference sequence). CDR3 sequence: CSATSGANEQYF. The CDR3 nucleotides are TGCAGTGCGACTAGCGGGGCCAACGAGCAGTACTTC.

The sample holds many counts of this clonotype. This chain joins TRBV12-3 or TRBV12-4 and TRBJ1-2; no clear D. CDR3 length equals 14 residues. V dropped 5 bases and J dropped 8 bases, with 18 bases sitting between them. The chain's CDR3 is CASSIRGRFSGYTF. CDR3 nucleotide sequence: TGTGCCAGCAGTATCCGAGGTAGATTTAGCGGCTACACCTTC.

This clonotype was observed at least ten times. The gene calls are TRBV12-3 or TRBV12-4 and TRBJ2-7, with no clear D. The CDR3 is 13 residues long. Trimming shortened V by 1 base and J by 3 bases, and 7 bases separated the two germline ends. Here the CDR3 DNA reads TGTGCCAGCAGTTTAGTCCCCGGCTACGAGCAGTACTTC. Protein: CASSLVPGYEQYF.

This clonotype was seen repeatedly, ten times or more. The rearrangement joins TRBV3-1 to TRBJ2-5, with 8 bases that match TRBD1. The ends lost 3 bases at V and 5 bases at J; junction bases unmatched: 8. This CDR3 has 15 residues. The germline gives CDR1 LGHDT, CDR2 YNNKEL (reference sequence). DNA of the CDR3: TGTGCCAGCAGCCAGTACGGACAGGGCGGGGAGACCCAGTACTTC. Translating it yields CASSQYGQGGETQYF.

This clonotype showed up many times. V is TRBV11-2 and J is TRBJ2-5; no clear D gene. Trimming stripped 3 bases from V and 3 bases from J, with 8 bases between. The CDR3 spans 13 residues. In germline, CDR1 is SGHAT, CDR2 FQNNGV. The CDR3 DNA is TGTGCCAGCAGCTTGGGGATTAAAGAGACCCAGTACTTC. It encodes CASSLGIKETQYF.

The chain has TRBV12-3 or TRBV12-4 and TRBJ2-2; 12 nucleotides align to TRBD2. The CDR3 has 16 residues. V was clipped by 6 bases and J by 4 bases; unmatched bases: 6. In DNA, the CDR3 is TGTGCCAGCAGCCCCCTAGCGGGGGGGCCCACCGGGGAGCTGTTTTTT. Translated, it gives CASSPLAGGPTGELFF.

In this sample, this clonotype turned up many times. J is TRBJ1-5 and V is TRBV5-6; D not resolved. Trimming left V 4 bases short and J 3 bases short, with 14 bases between. The V gene's germline CDR1 is SGHDT and CDR2 YYEEEE. CDR3 length: 15 amino acids. The CDR3 loop is CASSVGGTHNQPQHF. The DNA of the CDR3 is TGTGCCAGCAGCGTAGGAGGTACCCACAATCAGCCCCAGCATTTT.